A single sample is the source of the 12 T cell receptor beta chains below, sequenced in a study of cytomegalovirus exposure and HLA in healthy donors. The PCR employed 60 Vbeta primers together with 13 Jbeta primers. Repertoires were generated with immunoSEQ multiplex PCR, while TCRdb's copy carries only in-frame clones and drops some. The table includes 140,000 to 150,000 clones, approximately 80% detected once. The sample taken for sequencing was PBMCs. The receptors originated from a man aged 40-49 years in good health and CMV-seronegative.

This clone was recorded only once. This chain joins TRBV13 and TRBJ1-6; TRBD1 agrees at 7 bases. The germline V gene encodes CDR1 PRHDT and CDR2 FYEKMQ (reference sequence). V shed 0 bases and J 9 bases; nucleotides not matched to a gene: 20. The CDR3 is 20 amino acids. CDR3 in amino acids: CASSLGLREAGGSIGSPLHF. Written as DNA, the CDR3 is TGTGCCAGCAGCTTAGGTCTCAGGGAGGCAGGGGGGTCCATCGGTTCACCCCTCCACTTT.

This rearrangement joins TRBV7-9 to TRBJ1-3; D remains ambiguous. Between the trimmed V and J ends, which lost 2 bases and 1 base, there was a span of 9 bases. Looked up from germline, CDR1 is SEHNR and CDR2 is FQNEAQ (reference sequence). CDR3 length: 15 residues. DNA of the CDR3: TGTGCCAGCAGCTTAAGTCAGGCATCTGGAAACACCATATATTTT. Amino acid sequence: CASSLSQASGNTIYF.

The chain joins TRBV6-5 to TRBJ1-2, with TRBD1 as a possible D gene (5 bases). The CDR3 length is 13 residues. Germline loops: CDR1 MNHEY, CDR2 SVGAGI. V lost 7 bases and J lost 2, with 11 bases in between. The CDR3 coding sequence is TGTGCCAGCACCAAGACAGACAACTATGGCTACACCTTC. Its protein is CASTKTDNYGYTF.

V is TRBV30 and J is TRBJ1-2, with D perhaps matching TRBD1 (6 bases). The CDR3 is 12 residues long. V was pared by 5 bases and J by 7 bases, with 14 bases between. Per the germline V gene, CDR1 is GTSNPN and CDR2 is SVGIG (reference sequence). This CDR3 reads CAWQQGWSGYTF. The DNA for the CDR3 is TGTGCCTGGCAACAGGGTTGGTCTGGCTACACCTTC.

This clone was counted a single time. The V gene is TRBV7-2, the J gene TRBJ2-3; D is unresolved. The V gene's germline CDR1 is SGHTA and CDR2 FQGNSA. The V end lost 4 bases, the J end lost 6 bases, and 11 bases lay between the germline ends. This CDR3 is built from 13 residues. CDR3 residues: CASSSPEWDTQYF. The DNA for the CDR3 is TGTGCCAGCAGCTCCCCTGAGTGGGATACGCAGTATTTT.

The rearrangement uses TRBV4-3 and TRBJ2-1; 9 bases align to TRBD2. Germline loops: CDR1 LGHNA, CDR2 YSLEER. CDR3 length equals 15 residues. After removal of 6 bases from V and 4 bases from J, the junction contained 7 bases not matched to a gene. The CDR3 spells CASSPYSGGYNEQFF. DNA for the CDR3: TGCGCCAGCAGTCCCTACAGCGGGGGGTACAATGAGCAGTTCTTC.

The chain combines TRBV2 with TRBJ1-6, with TRBD1 as a possible D gene (5 bases). The CDR3 length is 15 residues. Germline loops: CDR1 SNHLY, CDR2 FYNNEI. Deletions cut 2 bases from V and 6 bases from J, with 11 bases between. The chain's CDR3 is CASSEQTTVNSPLHF. In nucleotides, the CDR3 is TGTGCCAGCAGTGAACAAACGACAGTTAATTCACCCCTCCACTTT. The full variable domain, with the rest looked up from reference TRBV2 and TRBJ1-6, is EPEVTQTPSHQVTQMGQEVILRCVPISNHLYFYWYRQILGQKVEFLVSFYNNEISEKSEIFDDQFSVERPDGSNFTLKIRSTKLEDSAMYFCASSEQTTVNSPLHFGNGTRLTVT.

V is TRBV10-2 and J is TRBJ1-3; 10 bases match TRBD1. Losses at the gene ends were 6 bases for V and 7 bases for J; bases not matched to a gene: 9. Looked up from germline, CDR1 is WSHSY and CDR2 is SAAADI. The CDR3 is 15 residues long. The CDR3 spells CASRLTGTGANTIYF. As DNA, the CDR3 is TGCGCCAGCAGGTTAACCGGGACAGGGGCTAACACCATATATTTT.

This sequence joins TRBV9 and TRBJ1-1, with TRBD1 as a possible D gene (5 bases). From germline, CDR1 is SGDLS and CDR2 YYNGEE. Trimming removed 0 bases at V and 0 bases at J, with 9 bases between. The CDR3 runs to 15 residues. The CDR3 sequence: CASSVAATVNTEAFF. For the CDR3, the DNA is TGTGCCAGCAGCGTAGCAGCGACAGTGAACACTGAAGCTTTCTTT.

The chain carries TRBV5-1 and TRBJ2-7; 9 bases agree with TRBD1. In germline, CDR1 is SGHRS, CDR2 YFSETQ. The CDR3 has 15 residues. Trimming cost V 2 bases and J 4 bases; bases outside gene matches: 7. DNA of the CDR3: TGCGCCAGCAGCTTAACATGGACAGGGGAGTACGAGCAGTACTTC. Protein product: CASSLTWTGEYEQYF. Filled out from reference TRBV5-1 and TRBJ2-7, the complete variable domain reads KAGVTQTPRYLIKTRGQQVTLSCSPISGHRSVSWYQQTPGQGLQFLFEYFSETQRNKGNFPGRFSGRQFSNSRSEMNVSTLELGDSALYLCASSLTWTGEYEQYFGPGTRLTVT.

The chain couples TRBV6-5 to TRBJ1-5, with D perhaps matching TRBD1 (6 bases). In germline, CDR1 is MNHEY, CDR2 SVGAGI. V lost 6 bases and J lost 4, with 13 bases in between. The CDR3 length is 14 residues. This CDR3 reads CASRLTQGNQPQHF. Written as DNA, the CDR3 is TGTGCCAGCAGACTTACACAGGGAAATCAGCCCCAGCATTTT.

The chain recombines TRBV19 with TRBJ1-5; D unresolved. V was trimmed by 1 base and J by 0 bases, leaving 16 bases between them. The germline CDR1 and CDR2 sequences are LNHDA and SQIVND (reference sequence). This CDR3 has 18 amino acids. CDR3 region: CASSIVGIGPYSNQPQHF. DNA of the CDR3: TGTGCCAGTAGTATAGTGGGCATCGGCCCCTATAGCAATCAGCCCCAGCATTTT.